The 5 T cell receptor beta chains presented below share a single source sample, sequenced in a study of CD8 T cells in ankylosing spondylitis. No cognate antigen is known for these TCRs. General study findings and limits: Ankylosing spondylitis blood seemed to carry a telltale TCR beta motif made of about 8 highly homologous variants.

One entry per CDR3 protein, called by TCRdb with MiXCR from the 5' RACE reads. The sample has about 460,000 distinct CDR3 sequences, approximately 5.3% seen once. The sequenced material came from blood, either unsorted or a sorted T cell fraction (not recorded which). These receptor sequences come from a male donor with ankylosing spondylitis.

Ten or more counts support this clonotype. This chain uses TRBV20-1 with TRBJ2-7, with D tentatively TRBD1 (5 bases). The V end was cut by 3 bases, the J end by 0 bases, with 9 bases between. The length of the CDR3 is 13 residues. The germline gives CDR1 DFQATT, CDR2 SNEGSKA (reference sequence). CDR3 bases: TGCAGTGCTAGGACAGACCCCTCCTACGAGCAGTACTTC. Amino acid sequence: CSARTDPSYEQYF.

The genes are TRBV27 and TRBJ1-5; possible D gene TRBD1, 6 bases. Trimming took 3 bases from V and 4 from J, leaving 13 bases between them. The CDR3 is 15 amino acids. The germline V gene encodes CDR1 MNHEY and CDR2 SMNVEV (reference sequence). CDR3: CASSFGTGRNQPQHF. In DNA, the CDR3 is TGTGCCAGCAGTTTTGGTACAGGGCGGAATCAGCCCCAGCATTTT.

This sequence joins TRBV10-3 and TRBJ2-5, with 8 bases aligning to TRBD1. The CDR3 is 17 amino acids. V dropped 2 bases and J dropped 5; count of bases not matched to a gene: 13. CDR1 is ENHRY and CDR2 is SYGVKD in the germline V gene. The CDR3 DNA follows: TGTGCCATCAGTGAGCCCCTCGGGACAGGAAGCGCGGAGACCCAGTACTTC. It codes for CAISEPLGTGSAETQYF.

This clonotype occurred many times. This chain uses TRBV28 with TRBJ2-2; 8 nucleotides line up with TRBD1. This CDR3 is 17 amino acids long. Trimming at V came to 4 bases and at J to 0 bases, leaving 7 bases not matched to a gene. Germline V gene sequence: CDR1 MDHEN, CDR2 SYDVKM. CDR3 nucleotides: TGTGCCAGCAGTTCACCGGGACAGGCTGCGAACACCGGGGAGCTGTTTTTT. Protein: CASSSPGQAANTGELFF.

This clonotype was picked up many times. This chain connects TRBV10-3 to TRBJ2-3; D tentatively fits TRBD1 or TRBD2 (5 bases each). Germline values: CDR1 ENHRY, CDR2 SYGVKD. V dropped 0 bases and J dropped 8 bases, with 6 bases sitting between them. The CDR3 has 12 residues. CDR3 in amino acids: CAISESGGTQYF. The CDR3 coding sequence is TGTGCCATCAGTGAGTCTGGGGGTACGCAGTATTTT.